Listed here are 16 T cell receptor beta chains from one sample, sequenced in a study of cytomegalovirus exposure and HLA in healthy donors. With 60 Vbeta and 13 Jbeta primers, the PCR was carried out. Generated by immunoSEQ multiplex PCR, the TCRdb table keeps only in-frame clones and is missing some. The table shows about 110,000 clones, with roughly 80% occurring only once. The sample consisted of PBMCs. The receptors stem from a man in his forties in good health and CMV-seronegative.

This clone occurred a few times. This chain uses TRBV7-2 with TRBJ2-5; D call uncertain. This CDR3 is 14 amino acids long. Trimming removed 2 bases at V and 1 base at J, with 8 bases between. Germline V gene sequence: CDR1 SGHTA, CDR2 FQGNSA. The CDR3: CASSLTRSQETQYF. CDR3 DNA: TGTGCCAGCAGCTTAACCAGGTCCCAAGAGACCCAGTACTTC.

This clone has more than one count but fewer than ten. This chain links TRBV4-2 with TRBJ2-7, with D tentatively TRBD1 (8 bases). The CDR3 loop spans 15 amino acids. V was trimmed by 4 bases and J by 5 bases, leaving 18 bases between them. CDR1 is LGHNA, CDR2 YNFKEQ, per germline. CDR3 residues: CASSPRTGRENEQYF. The CDR3 DNA reads as TGTGCCAGCAGCCCTCGGACAGGGAGGGAGAACGAGCAGTACTTC.

The chain joins TRBV6-1 to TRBJ2-7, with 10 bases matching TRBD1. Per the germline V gene, CDR1 is MNHNS and CDR2 is SASEGT. The ends lost 8 bases at V and 3 bases at J; junction bases unmatched: 4. CDR3 length: 13 residues. The CDR3: CASGRDRGYEQYF. In DNA form, the CDR3 reads TGTGCCAGCGGTCGGGACAGGGGCTACGAGCAGTACTTC.

This chain links TRBV29-1 with TRBJ2-5, with TRBD1 as a possible D gene (5 bases). The last part of the DNA fits TRBJ2-7 better; the J call may be wrong. CDR1 is SQVTM and CDR2 is ANQGSEA in the germline V gene. The CDR3 runs to 11 residues. CDR3 nucleotides: TGCAGCGCCGGACATACCTACGAGCAGTACTTC. Protein product: CSAGHTYEQYF.

This chain links TRBV2 with TRBJ2-1, with D perhaps matching TRBD2 (5 bases). V lost 6 bases and J lost 4, with 10 bases in between. CDR3 length equals 13 residues. Germline V lookup: CDR1 SNHLY, CDR2 FYNNEI. In DNA form, the CDR3 reads TGTGCCAGCAGCCTACGAGGGTACAATGAGCAGTTCTTC. Its protein product is CASSLRGYNEQFF.

The rearrangement uses TRBV7-9 and TRBJ2-3; TRBD1 agrees at 7 bases. The germline gives CDR1 SEHNR, CDR2 FQNEAQ (reference sequence). The junction had 12 bases not matched to a gene; V was cut back by 0 bases and J by 3 bases. This CDR3 spans 18 amino acids. CDR3 protein: CASSLAGPTTGWTDTQYF. In DNA, the CDR3 is TGTGCCAGCAGCTTAGCCGGCCCGACGACAGGGTGGACAGATACGCAGTATTTT.

The V gene is TRBV7-8, the J gene TRBJ2-7; 10 bases align to TRBD1. CDR3 length equals 12 residues. J lost 13 bases, V lost 0 bases, and 3 bases had no gene match. Per germline, CDR1 SGHVS and CDR2 FQNEAQ. The chain's CDR3 is CASSLAGQGLYF. CDR3 DNA sequence: TGTGCCAGCAGCTTAGCGGGACAGGGGCTATACTTC.

This clone was recorded a few times. The rearrangement links TRBV7-8 to TRBJ1-6; D is ambiguous. The CDR3 sequence is 16 residues long. Germline V lookup: CDR1 SGHVS, CDR2 FQNEAQ. With 1 base removed from V and 7 bases from J, the gap between germline ends came to 14 bases. CDR3 region: CASSLGASRGNSPLHF. The CDR3, as DNA: TGTGCCAGCAGCTTAGGGGCCTCCCGTGGAAATTCACCCCTCCACTTT.

CDR3 residues: CASSLEGQGAPGELFF. The CDR3 DNA sequence: TGCGCCAGCAGCTTGGAGGGACAGGGGGCCCCCGGGGAGCTGTTTTTT. The rearrangement uses TRBV5-1 and TRBJ2-2; TRBD1 matches at 12 bases. This CDR3 comprises 16 residues. Germline CDR1 is SGHRS and CDR2 is YFSETQ. V gave up 0 bases and J gave up 6 bases; unmatched junction bases: 3.

The chain employs TRBV7-2 and TRBJ2-3; D ambiguous. The CDR3 covers 17 residues. Germline CDR1 and CDR2: SGHTA and FQGNSA. V was trimmed by 1 base and J by 2 bases, leaving 16 bases between them. The CDR3: CASSLGPLGGITDTQYF. The CDR3 region has the DNA TGTGCCAGCAGCTTAGGGCCCCTTGGCGGTATCACAGATACGCAGTATTTT.

The chain recombines TRBV6-5 with TRBJ1-6; 11 positions agree with TRBD1. This CDR3 is built from 15 residues. Losses at the gene ends were 6 bases for V and 9 bases for J; bases not matched to a gene: 7. Germline-derived CDR1 and CDR2 are MNHEY and SVGAGI. In DNA form, the CDR3 reads TGTGCCAGCAGGGAGGCGGACAGGGGGCCTTCACCCCTCCACTTT. It yields the protein CASREADRGPSPLHF.

This clone was seen only a few times. The CDR3 here is CASSEGALAASYEQYF. CDR3 in DNA: TGTGCCAGCAGTGAAGGAGCACTAGCGGCATCCTACGAGCAGTACTTC. The rearrangement joins TRBV6-1 to TRBJ2-7, with 8 bases aligning to TRBD2. Germline CDR1 and CDR2: MNHNS and SASEGT. With V trimmed by 1 base and J by 1 base, 6 bases remained unmatched. This CDR3 has 16 amino acids.

The chain is built from TRBV7-2 and TRBJ1-2, with D possibly matching TRBD1 (6 bases). Trimming cost V 1 base and J 5 bases, with 11 bases left between them. The CDR3 has 14 amino acids. CDR1 is SGHTA, CDR2 FQGNSA, per germline. The CDR3 is CASSLDRTVYGYTF. DNA of the CDR3: TGTGCCAGCAGCTTAGATAGGACAGTTTATGGCTACACCTTC. The variable domain in full, completed from reference TRBV7-2 and TRBJ1-2, reads GAGVSQSPSNKVTEKGKDVELRCDPISGHTALYWYRQSLGQGLEFLIYFQGNSAPDKSGLPSDRFSAERTGGSVSTLTIQRTQQEDSAVYLCASSLDRTVYGYTFGSGTRLTVV.

V is TRBV19 and J is TRBJ1-1; D is uncertain. Trimming shortened V by 1 base and J by 4 bases, and 13 bases separated the two germline ends. CDR3 length equals 15 residues. Germline CDR1 LNHDA, CDR2 SQIVND (reference sequence). The CDR3 here is CASSIVVGAGTEAFF. CDR3 nucleotides: TGTGCCAGTAGTATAGTCGTTGGCGCGGGCACTGAAGCTTTCTTT.

The chain uses TRBV4-1 and TRBJ2-7, with 13 bases aligning to TRBD2. V was clipped by 1 base and J by 4 bases; unmatched bases: 13. Germline CDR1 is MGHRA and CDR2 is YSYEKL. This CDR3 is built from 19 residues. The CDR3 protein is CASSQVPPRTSGGGYEQYF. The CDR3 DNA follows: TGCGCCAGCAGCCAAGTCCCCCCTCGGACTAGCGGGGGTGGATACGAGCAGTACTTC.

This chain uses TRBV27 with TRBJ1-4, with 7 nucleotides matching TRBD1. Trimming took 5 bases from V and 7 from J; bases not matched to a gene: 16. CDR3 length: 17 amino acids. Germline values: CDR1 MNHEY, CDR2 SMNVEV (reference sequence). The CDR3, as DNA: TGTGCCAGCAGTCCCTACCCCGGGACAGCCGACGCTGAAAAACTGTTTTTT. Translated: CASSPYPGTADAEKLFF.